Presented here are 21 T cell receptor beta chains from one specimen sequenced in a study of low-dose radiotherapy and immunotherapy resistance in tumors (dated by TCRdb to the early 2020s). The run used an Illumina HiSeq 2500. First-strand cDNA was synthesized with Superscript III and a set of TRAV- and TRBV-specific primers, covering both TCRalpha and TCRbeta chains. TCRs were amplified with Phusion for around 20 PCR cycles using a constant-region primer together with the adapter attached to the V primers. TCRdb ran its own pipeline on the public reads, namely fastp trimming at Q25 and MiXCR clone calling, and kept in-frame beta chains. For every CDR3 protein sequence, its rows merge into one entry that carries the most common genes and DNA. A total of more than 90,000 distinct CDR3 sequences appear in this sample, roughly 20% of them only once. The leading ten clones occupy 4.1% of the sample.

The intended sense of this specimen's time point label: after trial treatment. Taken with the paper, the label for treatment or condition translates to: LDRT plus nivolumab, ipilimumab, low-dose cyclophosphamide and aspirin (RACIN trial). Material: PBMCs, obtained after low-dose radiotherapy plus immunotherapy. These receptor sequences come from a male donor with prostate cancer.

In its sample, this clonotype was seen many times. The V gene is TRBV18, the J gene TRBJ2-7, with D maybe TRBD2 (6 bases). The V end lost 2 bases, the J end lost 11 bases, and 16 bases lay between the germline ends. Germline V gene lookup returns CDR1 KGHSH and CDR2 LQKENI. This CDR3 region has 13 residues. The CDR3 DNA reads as TGTGCCAGCTCACCAGGGGAAGGCGGAGGGGAGTACTTC. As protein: CASSPGEGGGEYF.

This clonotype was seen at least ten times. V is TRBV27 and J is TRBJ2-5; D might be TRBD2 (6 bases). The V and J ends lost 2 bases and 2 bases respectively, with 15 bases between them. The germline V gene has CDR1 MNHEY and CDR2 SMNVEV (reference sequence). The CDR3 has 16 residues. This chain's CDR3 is CASSLGGLGGQETQYF. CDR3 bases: TGTGCCAGCAGTTTAGGCGGGTTAGGAGGGCAAGAGACCCAGTACTTC.

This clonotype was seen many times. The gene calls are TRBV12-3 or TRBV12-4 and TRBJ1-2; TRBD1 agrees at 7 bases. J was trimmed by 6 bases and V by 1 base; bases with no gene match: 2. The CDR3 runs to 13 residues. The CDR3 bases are TGTGCCAGCAGTTTAGGGCAGGGGGATGGCTACACCTTC. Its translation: CASSLGQGDGYTF.

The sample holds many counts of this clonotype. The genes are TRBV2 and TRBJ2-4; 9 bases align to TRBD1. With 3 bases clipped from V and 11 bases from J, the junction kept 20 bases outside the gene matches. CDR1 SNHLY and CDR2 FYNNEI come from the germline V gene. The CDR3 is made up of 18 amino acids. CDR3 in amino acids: CASSEEGTGPPGQGVQYF. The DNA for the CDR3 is TGTGCCAGCAGTGAGGAAGGGACAGGGCCACCGGGTCAAGGTGTTCAGTACTTC.

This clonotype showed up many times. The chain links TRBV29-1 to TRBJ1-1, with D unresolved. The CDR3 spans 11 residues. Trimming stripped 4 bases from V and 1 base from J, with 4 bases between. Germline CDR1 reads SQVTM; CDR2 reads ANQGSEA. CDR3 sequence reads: CSVVPNTEAFF. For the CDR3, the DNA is TGCAGCGTTGTTCCGAACACTGAAGCTTTCTTT.

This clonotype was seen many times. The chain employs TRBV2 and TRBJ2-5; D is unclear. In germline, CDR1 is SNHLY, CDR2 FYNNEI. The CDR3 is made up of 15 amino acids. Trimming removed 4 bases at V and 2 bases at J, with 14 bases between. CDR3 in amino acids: CASSAGRAGQETQYF. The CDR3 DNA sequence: TGTGCCAGCAGTGCCGGAAGGGCTGGGCAAGAGACCCAGTACTTC.

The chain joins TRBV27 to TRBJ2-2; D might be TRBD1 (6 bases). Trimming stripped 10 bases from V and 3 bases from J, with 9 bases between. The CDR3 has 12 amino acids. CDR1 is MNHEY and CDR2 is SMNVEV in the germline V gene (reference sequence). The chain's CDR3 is CATRGYTGELFF. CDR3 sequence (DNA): TGTGCCACCAGGGGCTACACCGGGGAGCTGTTTTTT.

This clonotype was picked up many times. This CDR3 reads CASSGYTQGTQYF. CDR3 in DNA: TGTGCCAGCAGCGGTTATACACAGGGTACGCAGTATTTT. The chain uses TRBV9 and TRBJ2-3, with TRBD1 as a possible D gene (6 bases). Per germline, CDR1 SGDLS and CDR2 YYNGEE. Trimming pared 3 bases from V and 8 bases from J, leaving 13 bases between. The length of the CDR3 is 13 residues. Full variable domain (remainder filled in from reference TRBV9 and TRBJ2-3): DSGVTQTPKHLITATGQRVTLRCSPRSGDLSVYWYQQSLDQGLQFLIQYYNGEERAKGNILERFSAQQFPDLHSELNLSSLELGDSALYFCASSGYTQGTQYFGPGTRLTVL.

The CDR3 DNA sequence: TGTGCCAGCAGCCCAGGACAGGGGAGTGCAGATACGCAGTATTTT. This gives the protein CASSPGQGSADTQYF. The chain combines TRBV5-4 with TRBJ2-3; 9 bases are a match to TRBD1. V lost 4 bases, J lost 4 bases, and 7 bases stayed unmatched. The length of the CDR3 is 15 residues. Germline assignment: CDR1 SGHNT and CDR2 YYREEE (reference sequence).

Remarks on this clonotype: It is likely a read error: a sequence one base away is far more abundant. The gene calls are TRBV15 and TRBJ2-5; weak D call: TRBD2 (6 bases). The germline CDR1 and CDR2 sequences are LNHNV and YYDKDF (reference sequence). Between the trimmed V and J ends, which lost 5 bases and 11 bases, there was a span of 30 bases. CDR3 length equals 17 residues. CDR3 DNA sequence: TGTGCCACCAGCGGAACCGAACTAGCTTTCTCCTACAATGAGCAGTACTTC. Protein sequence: CATSGTELAFSYNEQYF.

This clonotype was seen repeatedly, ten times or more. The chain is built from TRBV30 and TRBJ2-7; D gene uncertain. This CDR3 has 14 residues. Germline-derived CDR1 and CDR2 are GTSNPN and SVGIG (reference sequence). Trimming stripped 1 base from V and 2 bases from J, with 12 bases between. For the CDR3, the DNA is TGTGCCTGGAGTGGAGTAGAGCGAACCTACGAGCAGTACTTC. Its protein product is CAWSGVERTYEQYF.

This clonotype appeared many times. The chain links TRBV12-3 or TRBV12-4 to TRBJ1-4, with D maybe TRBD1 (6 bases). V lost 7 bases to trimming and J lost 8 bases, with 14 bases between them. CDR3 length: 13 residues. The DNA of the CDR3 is TGTGCCAGCATCCCGGACAGTTGGGAAAAACTGTTTTTT. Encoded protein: CASIPDSWEKLFF.

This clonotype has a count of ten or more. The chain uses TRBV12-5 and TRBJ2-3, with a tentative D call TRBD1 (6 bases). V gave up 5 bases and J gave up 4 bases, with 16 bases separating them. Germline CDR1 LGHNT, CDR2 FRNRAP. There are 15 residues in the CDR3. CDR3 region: CASGPTGSLADTQYF. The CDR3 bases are TGTGCTAGTGGTCCCACAGGGTCCCTGGCAGATACGCAGTATTTT.

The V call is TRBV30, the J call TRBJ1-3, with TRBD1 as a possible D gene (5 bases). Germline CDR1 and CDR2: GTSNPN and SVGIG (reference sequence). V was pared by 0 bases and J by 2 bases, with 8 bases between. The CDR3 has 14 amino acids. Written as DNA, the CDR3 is TGTGCCTGGAGTGTACGGGGGACTGGAAACACCATATATTTT. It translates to CAWSVRGTGNTIYF. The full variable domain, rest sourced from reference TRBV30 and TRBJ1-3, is SQTIHQWPATLVQPVGSPLSLECTVEGTSNPNLYWYRQAAGRGLQLLFYSVGIGQISSEVPQNLSASRPQDRQFILSSKKLLLSDSGFYLCAWSVRGTGNTIYFGEGSWLTVV.

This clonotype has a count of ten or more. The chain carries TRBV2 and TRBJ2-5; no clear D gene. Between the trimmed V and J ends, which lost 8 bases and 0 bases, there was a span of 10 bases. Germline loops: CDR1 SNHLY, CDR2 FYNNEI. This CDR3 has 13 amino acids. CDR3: CASFRTNQETQYF. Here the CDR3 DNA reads TGTGCCAGCTTCCGCACTAACCAAGAGACCCAGTACTTC.

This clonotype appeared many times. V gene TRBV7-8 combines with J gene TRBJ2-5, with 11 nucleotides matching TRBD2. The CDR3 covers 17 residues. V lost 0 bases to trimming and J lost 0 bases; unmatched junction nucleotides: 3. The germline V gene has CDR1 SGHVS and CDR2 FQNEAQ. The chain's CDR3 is CASSLATSGENQETQYF. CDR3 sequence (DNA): TGTGCCAGCAGCTTAGCGACTAGCGGGGAGAACCAAGAGACCCAGTACTTC.

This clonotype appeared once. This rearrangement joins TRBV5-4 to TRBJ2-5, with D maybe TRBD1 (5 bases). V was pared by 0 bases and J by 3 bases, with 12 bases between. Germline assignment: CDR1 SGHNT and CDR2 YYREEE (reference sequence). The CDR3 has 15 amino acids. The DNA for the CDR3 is TGTGCCAGCAGCTTGGTAGGGCAGGGCGAAGAGACCCAGTACTTC. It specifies CASSLVGQGEETQYF.

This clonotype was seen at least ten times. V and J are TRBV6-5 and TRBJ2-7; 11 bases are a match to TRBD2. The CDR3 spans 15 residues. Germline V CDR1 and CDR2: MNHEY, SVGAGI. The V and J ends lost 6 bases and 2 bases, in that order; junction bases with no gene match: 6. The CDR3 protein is CASSTSGGRTYEQYF. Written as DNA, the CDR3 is TGTGCCAGCAGCACTAGCGGGGGCCGCACCTACGAGCAGTACTTC.

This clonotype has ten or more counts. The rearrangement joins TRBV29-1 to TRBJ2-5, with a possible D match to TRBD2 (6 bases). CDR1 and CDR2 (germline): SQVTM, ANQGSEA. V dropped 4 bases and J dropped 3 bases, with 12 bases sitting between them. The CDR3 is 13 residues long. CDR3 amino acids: CSVAGGLEETQYF. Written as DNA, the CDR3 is TGCAGCGTTGCCGGGGGTTTAGAAGAGACCCAGTACTTC.

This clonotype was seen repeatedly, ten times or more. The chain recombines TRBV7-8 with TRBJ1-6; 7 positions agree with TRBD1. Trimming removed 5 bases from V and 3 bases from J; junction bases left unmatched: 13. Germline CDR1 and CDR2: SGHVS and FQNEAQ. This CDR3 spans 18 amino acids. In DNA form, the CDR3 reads TGTGCCAGCAGCCCTCTTGTCCCAGGGGGATTCTATAATTCACCCCTCCACTTT. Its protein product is CASSPLVPGGFYNSPLHF.

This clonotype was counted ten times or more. CDR3 residues: CASSGSYWTSGQETQYF. The CDR3 DNA sequence: TGTGCCAGTAGCGGGAGCTACTGGACTAGCGGACAAGAGACCCAGTACTTC. This sequence joins TRBV19 and TRBJ2-5; 10 bases line up with TRBD2. This CDR3 comprises 17 residues. J was trimmed by 2 bases and V by 6 bases; bases with no gene match: 12. Germline V gene data show CDR1 as LNHDA and CDR2 as SQIVND (reference sequence).